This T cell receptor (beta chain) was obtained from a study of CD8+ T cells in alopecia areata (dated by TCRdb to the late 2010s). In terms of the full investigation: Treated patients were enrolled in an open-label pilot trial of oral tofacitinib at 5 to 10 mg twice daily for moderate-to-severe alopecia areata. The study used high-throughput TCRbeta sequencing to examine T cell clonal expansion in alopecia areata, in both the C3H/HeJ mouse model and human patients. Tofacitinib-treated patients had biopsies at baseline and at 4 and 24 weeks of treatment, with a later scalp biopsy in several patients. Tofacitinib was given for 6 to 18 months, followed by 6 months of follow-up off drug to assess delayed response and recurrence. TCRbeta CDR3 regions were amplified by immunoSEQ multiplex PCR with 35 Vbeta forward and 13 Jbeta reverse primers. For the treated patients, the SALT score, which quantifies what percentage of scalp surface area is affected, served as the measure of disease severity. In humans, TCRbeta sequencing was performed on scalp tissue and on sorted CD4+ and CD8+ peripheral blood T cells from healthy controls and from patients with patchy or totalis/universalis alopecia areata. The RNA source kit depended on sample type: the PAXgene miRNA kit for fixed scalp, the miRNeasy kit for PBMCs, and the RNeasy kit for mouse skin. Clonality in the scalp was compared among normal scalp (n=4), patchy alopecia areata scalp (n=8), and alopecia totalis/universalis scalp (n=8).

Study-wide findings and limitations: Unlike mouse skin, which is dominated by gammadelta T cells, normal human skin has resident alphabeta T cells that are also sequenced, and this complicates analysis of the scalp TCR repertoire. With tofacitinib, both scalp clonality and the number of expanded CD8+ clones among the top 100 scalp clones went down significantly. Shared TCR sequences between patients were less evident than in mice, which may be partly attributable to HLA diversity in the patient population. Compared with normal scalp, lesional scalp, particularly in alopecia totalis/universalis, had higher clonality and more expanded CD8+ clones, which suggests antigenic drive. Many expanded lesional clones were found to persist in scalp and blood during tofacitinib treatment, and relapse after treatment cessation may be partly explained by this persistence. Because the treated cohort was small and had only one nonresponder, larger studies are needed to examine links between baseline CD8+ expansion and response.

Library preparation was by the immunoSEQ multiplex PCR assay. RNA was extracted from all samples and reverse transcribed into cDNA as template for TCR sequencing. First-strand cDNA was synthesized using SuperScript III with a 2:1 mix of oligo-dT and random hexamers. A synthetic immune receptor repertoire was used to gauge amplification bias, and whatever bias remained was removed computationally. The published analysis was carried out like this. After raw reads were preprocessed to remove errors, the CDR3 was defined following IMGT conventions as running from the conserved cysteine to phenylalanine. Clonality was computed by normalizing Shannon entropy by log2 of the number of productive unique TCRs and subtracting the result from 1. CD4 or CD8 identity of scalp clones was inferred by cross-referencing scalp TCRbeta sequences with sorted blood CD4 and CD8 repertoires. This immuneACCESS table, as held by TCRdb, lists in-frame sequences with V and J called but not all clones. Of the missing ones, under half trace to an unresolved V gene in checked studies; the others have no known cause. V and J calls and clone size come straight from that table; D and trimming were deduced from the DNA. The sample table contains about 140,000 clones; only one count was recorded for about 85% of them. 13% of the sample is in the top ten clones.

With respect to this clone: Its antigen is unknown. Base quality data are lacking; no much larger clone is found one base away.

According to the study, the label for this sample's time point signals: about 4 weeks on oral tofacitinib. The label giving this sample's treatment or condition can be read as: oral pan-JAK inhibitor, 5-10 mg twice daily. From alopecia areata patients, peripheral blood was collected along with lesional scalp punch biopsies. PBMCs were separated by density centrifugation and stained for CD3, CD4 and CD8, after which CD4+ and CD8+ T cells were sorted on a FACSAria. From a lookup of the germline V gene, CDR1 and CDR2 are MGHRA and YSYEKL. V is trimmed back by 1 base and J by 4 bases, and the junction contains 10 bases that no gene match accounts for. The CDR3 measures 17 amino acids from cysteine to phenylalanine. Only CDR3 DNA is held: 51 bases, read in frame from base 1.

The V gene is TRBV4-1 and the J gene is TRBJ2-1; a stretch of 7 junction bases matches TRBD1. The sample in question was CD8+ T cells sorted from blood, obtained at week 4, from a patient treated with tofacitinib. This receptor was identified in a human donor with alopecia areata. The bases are TGCGCCAGCAGCCAAGGAGTAGGGACAGAATTTTACAATGAGCAGTTCTTC. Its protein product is CASSQGVGTEFYNEQFF.